This record covers a single T cell receptor beta chain. The antigen remains undetermined. Sequencing used immunoSEQ multiplex PCR; TCRdb keeps in-frame clones, though not all of them. The data hold some 90,000 clones, with about 89% observed a single time. The data are from a study of graft-versus-host responses after intestinal transplantation. General study results and limits: Some GvH clones appeared in ileal mucosa or blood before recipient bone marrow.

Material: unstimulated CD8+ T cells sorted from spleen or lymph node cells, obtained before intestinal transplant. This clonotype was sampled from a human donor who received an intestinal transplant.

CDR3 sequence reads: CASSLRQGGSGVSSYNEQFF. The CDR3 DNA is TGTGCCAGCAGTCTCCGACAGGGCGGTAGCGGGGTCAGCTCCTACAATGAGCAGTTCTTC. The chain uses TRBV7-7 and TRBJ2-1; perhaps TRBD2 as D (8 bases). Trimming pared 6 bases from V and 0 bases from J, leaving 27 bases between. The CDR3 has 20 residues. Germline values: CDR1 SSHAT, CDR2 FNYEAQ (reference sequence).